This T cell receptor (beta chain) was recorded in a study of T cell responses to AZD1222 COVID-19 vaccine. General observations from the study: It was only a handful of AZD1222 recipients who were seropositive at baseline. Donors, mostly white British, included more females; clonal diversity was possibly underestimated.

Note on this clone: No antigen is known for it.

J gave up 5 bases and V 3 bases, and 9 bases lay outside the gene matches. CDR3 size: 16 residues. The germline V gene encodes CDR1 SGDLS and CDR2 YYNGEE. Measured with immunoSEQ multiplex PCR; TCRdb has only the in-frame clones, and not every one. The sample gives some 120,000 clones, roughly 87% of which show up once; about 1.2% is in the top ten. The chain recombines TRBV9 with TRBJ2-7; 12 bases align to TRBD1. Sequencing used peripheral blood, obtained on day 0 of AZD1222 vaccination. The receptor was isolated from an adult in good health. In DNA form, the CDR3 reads TGTGCCAGCAGCGCCACGGGACAGGGGGCCATAGACGAGCAGTACTTC. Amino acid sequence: CASSATGQGAIDEQYF.